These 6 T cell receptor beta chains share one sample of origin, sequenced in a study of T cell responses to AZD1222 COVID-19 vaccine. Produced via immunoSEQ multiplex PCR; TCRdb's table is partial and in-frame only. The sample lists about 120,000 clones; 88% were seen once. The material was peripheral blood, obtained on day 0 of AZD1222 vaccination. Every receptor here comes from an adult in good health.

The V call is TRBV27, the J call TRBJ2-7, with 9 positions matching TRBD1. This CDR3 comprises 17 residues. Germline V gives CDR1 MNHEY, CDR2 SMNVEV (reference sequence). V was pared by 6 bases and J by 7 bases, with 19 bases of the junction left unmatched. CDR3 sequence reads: CASSSLLIRDRVTEQYF. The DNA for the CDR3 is TGTGCCAGCAGCTCCCTCCTCATCCGGGACAGGGTAACGGAGCAGTACTTC.

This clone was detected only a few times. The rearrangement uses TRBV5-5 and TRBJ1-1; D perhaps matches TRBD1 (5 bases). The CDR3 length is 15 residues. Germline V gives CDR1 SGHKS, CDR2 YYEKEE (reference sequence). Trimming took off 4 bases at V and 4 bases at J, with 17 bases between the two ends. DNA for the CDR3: TGTGCCAGCAGCACCGGGGACCTAGTGGGCACTGAAGCTTTCTTT. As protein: CASSTGDLVGTEAFF. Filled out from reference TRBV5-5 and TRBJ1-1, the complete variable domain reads DAGVTQSPTHLIKTRGQQVTLRCSPISGHKSVSWYQQVLGQGPQFIFQYYEKEERGRGNFPDRFSARQFPNYSSELNVNALLLGDSALYLCASSTGDLVGTEAFFGQGTRLTVV.

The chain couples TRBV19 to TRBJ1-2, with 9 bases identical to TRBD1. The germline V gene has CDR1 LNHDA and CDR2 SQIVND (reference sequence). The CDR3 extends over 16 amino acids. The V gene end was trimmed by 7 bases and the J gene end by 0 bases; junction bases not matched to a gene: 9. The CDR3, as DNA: TGTGCCAGTATCGGGACAGGGAAGTGGGCTAACTATGGCTACACCTTC. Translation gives CASIGTGKWANYGYTF.

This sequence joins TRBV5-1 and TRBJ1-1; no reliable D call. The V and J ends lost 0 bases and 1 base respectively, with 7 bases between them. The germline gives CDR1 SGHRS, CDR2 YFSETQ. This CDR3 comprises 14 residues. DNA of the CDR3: TGCGCCAGCAGCTTGGGGGATGCGAACACTGAAGCTTTCTTT. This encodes CASSLGDANTEAFF.

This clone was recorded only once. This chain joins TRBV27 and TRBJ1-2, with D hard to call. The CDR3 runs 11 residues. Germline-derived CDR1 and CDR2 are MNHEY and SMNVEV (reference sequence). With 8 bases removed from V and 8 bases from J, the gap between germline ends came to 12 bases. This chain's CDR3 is CASASVWGYTF. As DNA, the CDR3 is TGTGCCAGCGCCTCCGTCTGGGGCTACACCTTC.

The CDR3 protein is CAWDRDINYGYTF. CDR3 nucleotide sequence: TGTGCCTGGGACAGGGACATTAACTATGGCTACACCTTC. V usage is TRBV30 and J usage is TRBJ1-2; TRBD1 aligns across 7 bases. With 5 bases clipped from V and 1 base from J, the junction kept 4 bases outside the gene matches. The CDR3 is 13 residues long. CDR1 is GTSNPN, CDR2 SVGIG, per germline (reference sequence).